Each of the 11 T cell receptor beta chains below was sequenced from the same sample in a study of regulatory and conventional T cells in RAG deficiency. The repertoire was sequenced with immunoSEQ multiplex PCR; TCRdb's copy has only in-frame clones and lacks some. Of approximately 8,500 clones in the sample, 80% were seen once. This same sample was also part of a study on regulatory T cells. This second study says: Amplification used 52 TRBV primers and 13 TRBJ primers.

Sequencing input: CD8+ T cells sorted from blood. The receptors were gathered from a human donor in good health.

The rearrangement links TRBV19 to TRBJ2-1, with 11 bases that match TRBD2. Germline assignment: CDR1 LNHDA and CDR2 SQIVND (reference sequence). V dropped 5 bases and J dropped 8; count of bases not matched to a gene: 8. CDR3 length: 15 residues. DNA for the CDR3: TGTGCCAGTAGTTTTAGCGGGGGGGCCTTTTATGAGCAGTTCTTC. The encoded protein is CASSFSGGAFYEQFF.

The rearrangement links TRBV2 to TRBJ2-7; D perhaps matches TRBD2 (5 bases). The V gene lost 3 bases and the J gene lost 5 bases, with 14 bases spanning the gap. This CDR3 has 14 amino acids. Looked up from germline, CDR1 is SNHLY and CDR2 is FYNNEI. CDR3 amino acids: CASSESTSADEQYF. The DNA of the CDR3 is TGTGCCAGCAGTGAGAGTACTTCAGCGGACGAGCAGTACTTC.

The genes are TRBV11-3 and TRBJ2-3, with D possibly matching TRBD2 (6 bases). The germline V gene has CDR1 SGHNT and CDR2 YENEEA. This CDR3 has 16 residues. V was pared by 5 bases and J by 2 bases, with 17 bases between. The CDR3 nucleotides are TGTGCCAGCAGCGGAAACCGGGGGAGTCCCACAGATACGCAGTATTTT. Translation gives CASSGNRGSPTDTQYF.

The chain recombines TRBV7-9 with TRBJ1-2, with a tentative D call TRBD1 (5 bases). Germline V lookup: CDR1 SEHNR, CDR2 FQNEAQ (reference sequence). The ends were cut back, 4 bases at V and 4 bases at J, with 19 bases in the middle. This CDR3 has 16 amino acids. The CDR3 here is CASSSQDTSRIYGYTF. The CDR3 region has the DNA TGTGCCAGCAGCTCACAGGACACGTCGCGAATCTATGGCTACACCTTC.

The chain carries TRBV6-5 and TRBJ1-2, with TRBD1 identical over 8 bases. Germline V lookup: CDR1 MNHEY, CDR2 SVGAGI. The trim removed 5 bases at V and 7 bases at J, leaving 9 bases unmatched. The CDR3 covers 14 residues. The CDR3 DNA is TGTGCCAGCAGTACTCAGGGACAGGCCCGTGGCTACACCTTC. Translated: CASSTQGQARGYTF.

This chain connects TRBV7-9 to TRBJ1-4; tentatively, D is TRBD1 (5 bases). Germline assignment: CDR1 SEHNR and CDR2 FQNEAQ (reference sequence). The V end was cut by 4 bases, the J end by 4 bases, with 13 bases between. The CDR3 has 15 amino acids. CDR3 DNA sequence: TGTGCCAGCAGCTCGCGGACGGGGGGTAATGAAAAACTGTTTTTT. Amino acid sequence: CASSSRTGGNEKLFF.

The chain joins TRBV9 to TRBJ2-5; possible D gene TRBD2, 5 bases. Germline V lookup: CDR1 SGDLS, CDR2 YYNGEE. Trimming took off 0 bases at V and 5 bases at J, with 8 bases between the two ends. This CDR3 is 13 amino acids long. CDR3 in DNA: TGTGCCAGCAGCGTAGACGGGGTGGAGACCCAGTACTTC. Translating gives CASSVDGVETQYF. Using reference TRBV9 and TRBJ2-5 for the parts outside the CDR3, the full variable domain is DSGVTQTPKHLITATGQRVTLRCSPRSGDLSVYWYQQSLDQGLQFLIQYYNGEERAKGNILERFSAQQFPDLHSELNLSSLELGDSALYFCASSVDGVETQYFGPGTRLLVL.

This sequence joins TRBV4-1 and TRBJ1-5; possible D gene TRBD1, 5 bases. CDR3 length equals 16 residues. The V gene lost 0 bases and the J gene lost 7 bases, with 16 bases spanning the gap. CDR1 MGHRA and CDR2 YSYEKL come from the germline V gene. The DNA of the CDR3 is TGCGCCAGCAGCCAAGATATGGGGCAGGGAGACCAGCCCCAGCATTTT. As protein: CASSQDMGQGDQPQHF.

The chain links TRBV6-1 to TRBJ2-7, with 8 bases lining up with TRBD2. V trimming: 2 bases; J trimming: 0 bases; junction bases outside the gene matches: 3. The CDR3 covers 15 residues. Germline V gives CDR1 MNHNS, CDR2 SASEGT. The DNA for the CDR3 is TGTGCCAGCAGTGAAACCGGGACTAGCTCCTACGAGCAGTACTTC. Encoded protein: CASSETGTSSYEQYF.

V and J are TRBV19 and TRBJ2-7; 10 positions agree with TRBD2. Per the germline V gene, CDR1 is LNHDA and CDR2 is SQIVND (reference sequence). The V and J ends lost 2 bases and 3 bases, in that order; junction bases with no gene match: 1. The CDR3 has 14 amino acids. The CDR3 DNA is TGTGCCAGTAGTATACTAGCGGGAGACTACGAGCAGTACTTC. It yields the protein CASSILAGDYEQYF.

The chain carries TRBV7-9 and TRBJ1-5; D might be TRBD1 (5 bases). The CDR3 runs to 16 residues. Trimming took 0 bases from V and 4 from J, leaving 13 bases between them. The germline CDR1 and CDR2 sequences are SEHNR and FQNEAQ (reference sequence). The CDR3 bases are TGTGCCAGCAGCTTAGCGATCGTTCGGGGGAATCAGCCCCAGCATTTT. This encodes CASSLAIVRGNQPQHF.